This T cell receptor (beta chain) derives from a study of shared clonotypes between healthy human individuals. In the study overall: CD4 naive and memory got three plates each, CD8 naive two, CD8 memory one.

Only in-frame clones appear in the TCRdb table, and some are missing; sequencing was by immunoSEQ multiplex PCR. This sample has around 2.5 million clones, with 80% to 95% found just once. As concerns this clone: Its specificity is unknown.

The CDR3 is made up of 15 amino acids. V was trimmed by 5 bases and J by 0 bases, leaving 13 bases between them. CDR1 and CDR2 (germline): SGHAT, FQNNGV. Study findings and constraints: Having only a few donors restricted how much genetic and exposure-history diversity was captured. How much donors shared clonotypes was expected to be affected by sequencing depth. A handful of donors showed sharing of approximately 5% of naive CD4 clonotypes.

The rearrangement links TRBV11-2 to TRBJ1-2; TRBD1 might be the D (5 bases). This sequence was found in a man between 18 and 29 years old in good health. Some clones in this sample may be carry-over from other donors' samples. The sample taken for sequencing was naive CD4+ T cells from PBMCs. The subset denotes: CD45RA+ positively selected. The CDR3 region has the DNA TGTGCCAGCAGCCCCACAGCAGGGACTAACTATGGCTACACCTTC. Protein: CASSPTAGTNYGYTF.